This TCR beta chain was documented in a study of glioma-infiltrating T cells. Study-wide results and limits: Tissue-blood divergence was below expectation in non-neoplastic patients, above in gliomas. Only very few CDR3 sequences appeared in both tissue and blood.

This clonotype was seen ten or more times. Its antigen remains unknown. Trimming stripped 6 bases from V and 0 bases from J, with 6 bases between. The length of the CDR3 is 13 residues. Looked up from germline, CDR1 is MNHNS and CDR2 is SASEGT. The iRepertoire nested amplicon-rescue multiplex PCR amplified TCR alpha and beta CDR3s from RNA. Input was 100-400 ng of tissue mRNA or PBMC total RNA. TCRdb ran MiXCR on the multiplex PCR reads and lists one entry per CDR3 protein. The sample lists 95,000 to 110,000 distinct CDR3 sequences; about 28% were seen once. The rearrangement links TRBV6-1 to TRBJ2-4; D not certain. Material: glioma tissue, nonneoplastic brain tissue, or PBMCs (not recorded which). This receptor was identified in a human donor with low-grade glioma or glioblastoma, undergoing nonglioma brain surgery, or in good health (not recorded which). The CDR3, as DNA: TGTGCCAGCAGGCCTAGAGCCAAAAACATTCAGTACTTC. Its protein is CASRPRAKNIQYF.